These 4 T cell receptor beta chains were all obtained from the same sample, sequenced in a study of CD8+CD57+ T cells in acquired aplastic anemia. By flow cytometry, patients selected for sequencing had shown an expansion of CD8+CD57+ cells. Profiling that covered TCR beta VDJ and CDR3 relied on genomic DNA as its template. Using its own MiXCR run on the reads, TCRdb lists one record per CDR3 protein. The sample has approximately 150,000 distinct CDR3 sequences; less than 50% are singletons. The sample was sorted CD4+, CD8+, or CD8+CD57+ T cells (not recorded which) from PBMCs. These receptors were obtained from a human donor with aplastic anemia.

This clonotype has just a few counts. This chain links TRBV24-1 with TRBJ2-1; maybe TRBD2 (6 bases). The CDR3 is made up of 13 amino acids. The V end was cut by 6 bases, the J end by 9 bases, with 14 bases between. Germline values: CDR1 KGHDR, CDR2 SFDVKD. Written as DNA, the CDR3 is TGTGCCACCAGTAAAAGGACGGGGGTTGAGCAGTTCTTC. Translating gives CATSKRTGVEQFF.

Comments on this clonotype: A much larger clone differs from this one at a single base, so this may be a read error. The rearrangement links TRBV5-5 to TRBJ1-3; D call uncertain. The V end was cut by 7 bases, the J end by 6 bases, with 8 bases between. Germline CDR1 is SGHKS and CDR2 is YYEKEE (reference sequence). The CDR3 consists of 11 residues. The CDR3: CASEEQNTIYF. CDR3 coding DNA: TGTGCCAGCGAGGAACAAAACACCATATATTTT. The whole variable domain, filled in from reference TRBV5-5 and TRBJ1-3, reads DAGVTQSPTHLIKTRGQQVTLRCSPISGHKSVSWYQQVLGQGPQFIFQYYEKEERGRGNFPDRFSARQFPNYSSELNVNALLLGDSALYLCASEEQNTIYFGEGSWLTVV.

The chain combines TRBV11-1 with TRBJ2-1; D unclear. V lost 1 base and J lost 4, with 14 bases in between. This CDR3 has 16 amino acids. Germline V lookup: CDR1 SGHAT, CDR2 FQDESV (reference sequence). The CDR3 DNA reads as TGTGCCAGCAGCTTAGTTGTTGGAGCGAGTTACAATGAGCAGTTCTTC. This sequence encodes CASSLVVGASYNEQFF.

The chain employs TRBV5-4 and TRBJ1-2, with D unresolved. The CDR3 runs to 14 residues. Germline lookup yields CDR1 SGHNT and CDR2 YYREEE (reference sequence). With 2 bases removed from V and 2 bases from J, the gap between germline ends came to 10 bases. This CDR3 is CASSFRTANYGYTF. CDR3 DNA sequence: TGTGCCAGCAGCTTCCGGACGGCCAACTATGGCTACACCTTC.